Reported below is one T cell receptor (beta chain). This receptor's antigen is unknown. Base qualities are not at hand, and no much larger clone is one base apart. This sample is drawn from a study of blood T cell repertoires in COVID-19 (dated by TCRdb to 2020 to 2021). With respect to the entire study: Samples from collaborators originated in the United States, Italy and Spain and spanned both the acute and convalescent phases of COVID-19. The material from the prospective study consisted of cDNA or gDNA derived from T cells, B-cell-depleted T cells, or PBMCs. Deeply sampled blood TCRbeta repertoires from subjects exposed to, actively infected with, or recovered from COVID-19 were included in the dataset. A freely available public database, intended as a resource for researchers studying the immune response to SARS-CoV-2, is where the repertoires were released. Samples were obtained from the ongoing ImmuneRACE study (first 160 participants) and from 1,254 subjects provided by 6 global collaborators. The sample metadata nearly always contained a de-identified subject ID, COVID-19 status, age in years and sex. Where HLA class I and class II types were available, the types were taken from metadata supplied by the sample provider, not from assay-based typing. Broad study findings and their caveats: The amount of clinical and demographic metadata varied by source and participant and was provided uncurated.

Enrolling through a virtual design, the prospective study's participants ranged in age from roughly 18 to 89 years and lived across 20 to 30 United States geographic areas. Cohort assignment in the prospective study relied on participant-reported clinical history from a screening survey and a study questionnaire. Each participant in the prospective study had whole blood, serum and a nasopharyngeal or oropharyngeal swab collected by mobile phlebotomists. Over a roughly 2-month period, participants in the prospective study had the option of providing additional blood draws and questionnaires. Blood samples from the prospective study were shipped frozen or at room temperature prior to DNA extraction. TCRbeta CDR3 regions were amplified from genomic DNA by means of the immunoSEQ Assay, a bias-controlled multiplex PCR. The original methods were these. Nucleated cell counts per sample were estimated from amplification of reference gene primers within the assay. To quantify the absolute abundance of each unique TCRbeta CDR3 rearrangement, sequence reads were collapsed and filtered. For each sample, productive Simpson clonality was calculated as the square root of Simpson's diversity index across productive rearrangements. Imported from immuneACCESS, the table was reduced by TCRdb to in-frame sequences with V and J called. These copies leave out some clones; in studies compared against another copy, an unresolved V gene accounts for under half, and the cause of the remainder is not known. V and J calls and clone size come straight from that table; D and trimming were deduced from the DNA. The sample table records approximately 220,000 clones; 85% to 90% of these occur just once. The ten most abundant clones make up approximately 3.5% of the sample.

CDR1 and CDR2 (SGHAT, FQNNGV) derive from the germline V gene. V and J lose 6 bases and 3 bases, and a span of 8 bases separates them. Its CDR3 holds 12 amino acids, cysteine through phenylalanine. Of the read, only the CDR3 DNA is kept; its 36 bases are in frame from base 1. The sample comprised PBMCs or T cells enriched from blood (not recorded which). The chain employs TRBV11-2 and TRBJ1-1; no D gene call is confident. The receptor was derived from a young woman in a cohort exposed to, infected with or recovered from COVID-19 (not recorded which). CDR3 reads: CASSYADTEAFF. The sequenced DNA is TGTGCCAGCAGTTACGCAGACACTGAAGCTTTCTTT.